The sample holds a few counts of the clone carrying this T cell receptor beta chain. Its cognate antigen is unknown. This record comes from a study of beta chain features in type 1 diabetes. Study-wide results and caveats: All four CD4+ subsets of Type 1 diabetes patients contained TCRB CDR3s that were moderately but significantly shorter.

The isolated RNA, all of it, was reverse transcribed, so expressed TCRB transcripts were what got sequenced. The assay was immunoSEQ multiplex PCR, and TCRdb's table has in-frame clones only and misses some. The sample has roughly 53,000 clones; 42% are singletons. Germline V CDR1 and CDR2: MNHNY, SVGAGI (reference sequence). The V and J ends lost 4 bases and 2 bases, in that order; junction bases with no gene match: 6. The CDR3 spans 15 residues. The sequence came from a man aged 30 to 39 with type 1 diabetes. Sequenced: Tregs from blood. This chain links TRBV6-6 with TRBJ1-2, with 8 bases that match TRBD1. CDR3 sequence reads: CASSSDRGYNYGYTF. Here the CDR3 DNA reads TGTGCCAGCAGTTCCGACAGGGGCTACAACTATGGCTACACCTTC.